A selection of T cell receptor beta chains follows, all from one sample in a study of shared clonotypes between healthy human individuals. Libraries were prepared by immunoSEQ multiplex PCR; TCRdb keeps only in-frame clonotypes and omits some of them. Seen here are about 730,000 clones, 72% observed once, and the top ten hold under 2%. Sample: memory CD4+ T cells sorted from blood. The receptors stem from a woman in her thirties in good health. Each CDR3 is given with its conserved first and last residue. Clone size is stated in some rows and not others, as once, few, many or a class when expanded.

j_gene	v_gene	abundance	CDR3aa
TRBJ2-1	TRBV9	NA	CASSEATGGAQGEQFF
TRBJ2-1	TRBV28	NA	CASSKSNNFYNEQFF
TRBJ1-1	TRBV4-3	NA	CASSQTRAGNTEAFF
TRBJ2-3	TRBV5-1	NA	CASSLGIEAGVADTQYF
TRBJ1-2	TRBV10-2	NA	CASRDHTRDRGLYGYTF
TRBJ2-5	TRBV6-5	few	CASSPRQQETQYF
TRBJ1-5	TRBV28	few	CASRVTGQPFNSNQPQHF
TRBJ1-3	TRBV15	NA	CATSRPGAGNTIYF
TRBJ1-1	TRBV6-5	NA	CASSSHMNTEAFF
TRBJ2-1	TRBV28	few	CACRGRANEQFF
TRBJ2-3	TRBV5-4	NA	CASSHPLVTDTQYF
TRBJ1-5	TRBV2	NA	CASSYRDYSNQPQHF
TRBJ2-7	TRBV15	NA	CATSRDPGAYEQYF
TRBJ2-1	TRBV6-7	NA	CASSPTSGLYNEQFF
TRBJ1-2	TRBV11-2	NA	CASSLVSGEDGYTF
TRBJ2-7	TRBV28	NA	CAVGAYEQYF
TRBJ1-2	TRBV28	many	CASSFPLRGGYTF
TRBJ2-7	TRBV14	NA	CASSLKPGLAGGRVYEQYF
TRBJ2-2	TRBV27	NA	CASSFPPTGTGELFF
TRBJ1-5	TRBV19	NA	CASSRGAYNQPQHF
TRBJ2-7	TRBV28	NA	CASSLGHEQYF
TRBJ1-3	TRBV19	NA	CASLDRQAGNTIYF
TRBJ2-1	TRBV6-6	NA	CASSKPTGYNEQFF
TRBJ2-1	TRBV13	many	CASSPPGSGLREQFF
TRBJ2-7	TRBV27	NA	CASTSGTGNKQYF
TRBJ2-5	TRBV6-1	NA	CASRTGGRETQYF
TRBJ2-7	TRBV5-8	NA	CASSFLAAPYEQYF
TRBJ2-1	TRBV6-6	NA	CASSPRGSGGHEQFF
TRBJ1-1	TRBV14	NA	CASSQEGAIPTEAFF
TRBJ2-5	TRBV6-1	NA	CASSEEEASGAPQYF
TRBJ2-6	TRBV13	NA	CASSFRGSGANVLTF
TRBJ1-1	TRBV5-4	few	CASSLDGDGAFF
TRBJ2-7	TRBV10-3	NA	CAISVPGSYEQYF
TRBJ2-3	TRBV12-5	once	CASGGQGAGDTQYF
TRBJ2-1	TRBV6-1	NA	CASSRTSGLYNEQFF
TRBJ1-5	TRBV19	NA	CASSPTASGRQPQHF
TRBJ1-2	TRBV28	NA	CASSLTGSNYGYTF
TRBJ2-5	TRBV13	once	CASSSGGGETQYF
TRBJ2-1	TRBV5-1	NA	CASSYISGNNEQFF
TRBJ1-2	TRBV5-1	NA	CATGQGTNYGYTF
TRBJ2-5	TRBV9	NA	CASSGPIGGTQYF
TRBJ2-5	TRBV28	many	CASGTGQETQYF
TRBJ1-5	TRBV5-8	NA	CASSLAGAYTQPQHF
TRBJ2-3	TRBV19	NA	CASSIGRWDTQYF
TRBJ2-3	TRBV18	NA	CASSRLNYGDTQYF
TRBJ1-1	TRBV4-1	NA	CASSQDRASRLNTEAFF
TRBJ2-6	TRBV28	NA	CASSGFGDRAPGANVLTF
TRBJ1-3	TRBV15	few	CATSAPLLRDISGNTIYF
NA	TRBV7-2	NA	CASSTVVSYEQYF
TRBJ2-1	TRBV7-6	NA	CASSRILAGGGGEQFF
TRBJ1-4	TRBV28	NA	CAIGGIFNEKLFF
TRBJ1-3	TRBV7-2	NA	CASSLVRTGTYF
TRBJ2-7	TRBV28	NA	CASSFLPSGTIEYEQYF
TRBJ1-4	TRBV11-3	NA	CASSLRTGRNEKLFF
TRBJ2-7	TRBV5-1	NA	CASSLGLALYEQYF
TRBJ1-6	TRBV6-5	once	CASSYEDNSPLHF
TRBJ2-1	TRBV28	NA	CASSSWREGLNEQFF